This entry lists 5 T cell receptor beta chains sequenced from one sample in a study of blood T cell repertoires in COVID-19 (dated by TCRdb to 2020 to 2021). The library was generated by the immunoSEQ multiplex PCR assay. TCRdb re-hosts the immuneACCESS table, in-frame sequences only. Its copies lack some clones; in the studies checked, an unresolved V gene accounts for under half of them, and the cause for the rest is not known. This sample holds 25,000 to 35,000 clones; roughly 87% were observed only once. Of the sample, 25% to 35% is held by the ten largest clones. The specimen sequenced was peripheral blood. These receptors all stem from a man older than 75 with acute or convalescent COVID-19.

The genes are TRBV29-1 and TRBJ2-1; D is unclear. Germline V gene lookup returns CDR1 SQVTM and CDR2 ANQGSEA. Trimming shortened V by 7 bases and J by 3 bases, and 19 bases separated the two germline ends. The CDR3 is made up of 15 amino acids. The CDR3: CSASGGLSYYNEQFF. The CDR3 DNA reads TGCAGCGCTAGTGGCGGCCTTTCCTACTACAATGAGCAGTTCTTC.

This chain connects TRBV5-4 to TRBJ1-1; D not resolved. This CDR3 contains 14 residues. V was cut by 1 base and J by 3 bases, with 10 bases left in between. Germline V gene data show CDR1 as SGHNT and CDR2 as YYREEE (reference sequence). CDR3: CASSLPGGDTEAFF. Written as DNA, the CDR3 is TGTGCCAGCAGCTTGCCAGGCGGGGACACTGAAGCTTTCTTT.

This clone has just one count. This chain links TRBV27 with TRBJ2-7; 12 bases fit TRBD1. Germline CDR1 and CDR2: MNHEY and SMNVEV (reference sequence). Trimming cost V 7 bases and J 5 bases; bases outside gene matches: 9. The CDR3 is 15 amino acids. This CDR3 reads CASNRDRGLPNEQYF. The CDR3 DNA reads TGTGCCAGCAACCGGGACAGGGGGCTCCCTAACGAGCAGTACTTC.

The rearrangement joins TRBV10-3 to TRBJ1-1, with 9 bases fitting TRBD1. Trimming took 9 bases from V and 4 from J; bases not matched to a gene: 6. The CDR3 has 13 residues. In germline, CDR1 is ENHRY, CDR2 SYGVKD. CDR3: CAIQQGASTEAFF. CDR3 bases: TGTGCCATTCAACAGGGGGCGTCCACTGAAGCTTTCTTT.

This clone was found once. The J gene is TRBJ2-1, the V gene TRBV9; TRBD2 matches 10 bases. The CDR3 runs 14 residues. CDR1 SGDLS and CDR2 YYNGEE come from the germline V gene. V dropped 0 bases and J dropped 8; count of bases not matched to a gene: 2. The CDR3: CASSVGLAGDEQFF. Here the CDR3 DNA reads TGTGCCAGCAGCGTAGGGCTAGCGGGAGATGAGCAGTTCTTC.